The following is a T cell receptor beta chain sequence with its context. TCRdb's table, derived via immunoSEQ multiplex PCR, lists solely in-frame clones and lacks some. In the table there are millions of clones, roughly 92% of which are singletons. These data belong to a study of shared clonotypes between healthy human individuals. The receptor's source is a man younger than 30 in good health. The sequenced material came from naive CD4+ T cells sorted from blood. The subset here: CD45RA+ positively selected.

The CDR3 protein is CAWSAGQFYNEQFF. CDR3 nucleotides: TGTGCCTGGAGTGCGGGACAGTTCTACAATGAGCAGTTCTTC. The rearrangement joins TRBV30 to TRBJ2-1; 7 bases match TRBD1. This CDR3 is 14 amino acids long. With V trimmed by 1 base and J by 3 bases, 3 bases remained unmatched. The germline CDR1 and CDR2 sequences are GTSNPN and SVGIG (reference sequence).